This is a list of T cell receptor beta chains from one sample in a study of identical twins. Using its own MiXCR run on the 5' RACE reads, TCRdb lists one record per CDR3 protein. The sample has about 220,000 distinct CDR3 sequences, approximately 5.9% seen once; the top ten hold more than 12%. This sample was also put to use in a study of T cells expressing NK-cell markers.

Sequencing was carried out using CD8+ T cells sorted from blood. These receptors all stem from a woman under 30 in good health. The CDR3 runs from the conserved cysteine through the conserved F or W. A D gene is named only where the DNA matches it firmly. The size of a clone is reported for some rows only, either as once, few or many, or as a class for expanded clones.

clone size	V gene	CDR3 length	J gene	D gene	CDR3 protein	CDR3 DNA
many	TRBV6-1	14	TRBJ1-2	-	CASSDTGTTYGYTF	TGTGCCAGCAGTGACACCGGGACTACCTATGGCTACACCTTC
-	TRBV19	13	TRBJ2-1	TRBD2	CASLGAGYNEQFF	TGTGCCAGTTTGGGAGCGGGGTACAATGAGCAGTTCTTC
many	TRBV5-1	17	TRBJ2-1	-	CASSPTVASGSYNEQFF	TGCGCCAGCAGCCCGACGGTGGCGTCAGGCTCCTACAATGAGCAGTTCTTC
many	TRBV12-3/TRBV12-4	14	TRBJ2-1	-	CASTLEGGGREQFF	TGTGCCAGCACCCTGGAGGGAGGGGGCCGTGAGCAGTTCTTC
-	TRBV2	15	TRBJ2-1	-	CASSGEWQSGYEQFF	TGTGCCAGCAGTGGTGAGTGGCAGTCTGGATACGAGCAGTTCTTC
few	TRBV27	14	TRBJ2-7	-	CASSYGGNAYEQYF	TGTGCCAGCAGTTACGGCGGTAACGCCTACGAGCAGTACTTC
-	TRBV9	15	TRBJ2-1	-	CASSVGDSSYNEQFF	TGTGCCAGCAGCGTAGGGGATAGCTCCTACAATGAGCAGTTCTTC
many	TRBV4-2	15	TRBJ2-1	TRBD2	CASSHPPSGSNEQFF	TGTGCCAGCAGCCACCCCCCTAGCGGGTCCAATGAGCAGTTCTTC
few	TRBV9	18	TRBJ2-1	TRBD1	CASEERDRGSSSYNEQFF	TGTGCCAGCGAGGAACGGGACAGGGGATCAAGCTCCTACAATGAGCAGTTCTTC
many	TRBV20-1	14	TRBJ2-7	-	CSARGDGFRYEQYF	TGCAGTGCTAGAGGGGACGGCTTTCGTTACGAGCAGTACTTC
-	TRBV7-8	17	TRBJ2-5	TRBD2	CASSVGSSGKVVETQYF	TGTGCCAGCAGCGTGGGCTCTAGCGGGAAAGTTGTAGAGACCCAGTACTTC
-	TRBV7-9	12	TRBJ2-7	TRBD1	CATRQGPYEQYF	TGTGCCACCCGACAGGGCCCCTACGAGCAGTACTTC
-	TRBV19	15	TRBJ2-7	-	CASSIVSGTSYEQYF	TGTGCCAGTAGTATAGTATCGGGGACATCCTACGAGCAGTACTTC
many	TRBV30	10	TRBJ1-2	-	CALDTYGYTF	TGTGCCTTAGACACCTATGGCTACACCTTC
few	TRBV24-1	14	TRBJ2-1	TRBD1	CATSEPRTGNEQFF	TGTGCCACCAGTGAACCCCGGACAGGGAATGAGCAGTTCTTC